Listed below are T cell receptor beta chains from one sample, sequenced in a study of T cell repertoires in cytomegalovirus infection. TCRdb re-called the reads with MiXCR, one entry per CDR3 protein. Counted here are about 740,000 distinct CDR3 sequences, 35% to 45% occurring once; the ten biggest clones make up about 2.8%. Material: PBMCs. The receptors stem from a human donor in good health (CMV status not recorded). Some clones in this sample may be carry-over from other donors' samples. CDR3s include the opening cysteine and the closing phenylalanine or tryptophan. Fields, in order: D gene, V gene, CDR3 protein. D genes are given only for firm matches.

TRBD1 | TRBV28 | CASSQTGEWRGYTF
NA | TRBV19 | CASMAGTAPFEQYF
NA | TRBV6-5 | CASSYSPGRGLYNEQFF
TRBD1 | TRBV29-1 | CSVERTGVVADTQYF
TRBD2 | TRBV24-1 | CATSEVSSGYNEQFF
NA | TRBV6-6 | CASRKTLGPNTGELFF
NA | TRBV5-1 | CASSPRTGNNEKLFF
NA | TRBV20-1 | CSARDSPHPGDTQYF
NA | TRBV6-8 | CASSPKPFGGSPLHF
TRBD1 | TRBV5-6 | CASSLRTGGNYGYTF
NA | TRBV7-9 | CASRLDRLNTGELFF
NA | TRBV28 | CASSWSGVYEQYF
NA | TRBV12-3/TRBV12-4 | CASSQQGEGNEQFF
NA | TRBV28 | CASYQKGSTDTQYF
NA | TRBV7-8 | CASFGGSETQYF
TRBD1 | TRBV7-4 | CASSLPQGARDTQYF
NA | TRBV5-1 | CASSLATGDGHTF
TRBD1 | TRBV10-1 | CASSPGGQGNEQYF
NA | TRBV28 | CASSALGDQPQHF
NA | TRBV30 | CAWSTVLHYGYTF
NA | TRBV20-1 | CSARRNGAFF
NA | TRBV7-2 | CASSLWGGGNTEAFF
TRBD2 | TRBV27 | CASSRLAGGRGDNEQFF
TRBD1 | TRBV12-3/TRBV12-4 | CASSFGQGKTYEQYF
NA | TRBV4-1 | CASSQAAVANTGELFF
NA | TRBV7-8 | CASSPSWGTYNEQFF
TRBD1 | TRBV12-3/TRBV12-4 | CASSSGQGALITEAFF
NA | TRBV11-3 | CASSLGEDEQYF
NA | TRBV7-2 | CASSLVGINEKLFF
TRBD2 | TRBV7-2 | CASSLADQRGGFYEQYF
NA | TRBV5-1 | CASSLAPRVVQETQYF
NA | TRBV10-3 | CAISEPTRYEQYF
TRBD1 | TRBV7-3 | CASSPQGRDTEAFF
NA | TRBV12-3/TRBV12-4 | CASSRIFGQKETQYF
TRBD1 | TRBV19 | CASRDRGVAEAFF
TRBD1 | TRBV15 | CATSKGQGGPTWNEQFF
TRBD1 | TRBV7-2 | CASSLFGTGGHQPQHF
NA | TRBV6-6 | CASSKDGLGLGNQPQHF
TRBD2 | TRBV27 | CASSLPGLEGETEQFF
TRBD1 | TRBV28 | CASGVQGAANYGYTF